Each of the 20 T cell receptor beta chains below was sequenced from the same sample in a study of blood T cells in healthy people across ages. Primed by a sample-barcoded 5' primer and a J-beta primer mix, a second PCR proceeded for roughly 7 to 12 cycles. TCRdb re-called the 5' RACE reads through MiXCR, storing one row per CDR3 protein. Counted here are under 1,000,000 distinct CDR3 sequences, about 45% occurring once; the ten biggest clones make up 15% to 20%. Sequences were obtained from blood. These receptors all stem from a man older than 75 in good health.

At least ten counts were recorded for this clonotype. The chain combines TRBV6-2 or TRBV6-3 with TRBJ2-7; D is undetermined. V was pared by 6 bases and J by 6 bases, with 12 bases between. Germline V gene sequence: CDR1 MNHEY, CDR2 SVGEGT. The CDR3 consists of 12 residues. The CDR3 nucleotides read TGTGCCAGCAGCCGCGGATCTACCGAGCAGTACTTC. It is translated as CASSRGSTEQYF.

The chain joins TRBV20-1 to TRBJ2-1; D possibly corresponds to TRBD2 (5 bases). CDR3 length: 14 amino acids. The V gene's germline CDR1 is DFQATT and CDR2 SNEGSKA (reference sequence). The V gene lost 3 bases and the J gene lost 7 bases, with 16 bases spanning the gap. The CDR3 region has the DNA TGCAGTGCTAGTACCGGGATGGGCGGGAATGAGCAGTTCTTC. Amino acid sequence: CSASTGMGGNEQFF.

This clonotype has a handful of counts. The V and J genes are TRBV9 and TRBJ2-1, with TRBD2 matching 9 bases. The CDR3 runs 17 residues. The germline gives CDR1 SGDLS, CDR2 YYNGEE. V was clipped by 2 bases and J by 6 bases; unmatched bases: 12. CDR3 loop: CASSVRSGSGTGNEQFF. The CDR3 nucleotides read TGTGCCAGCAGCGTCCGTAGCGGGAGCGGTACCGGCAATGAGCAGTTCTTC.

This clonotype was picked up a small number of times. The chain recombines TRBV7-3 with TRBJ2-1; 10 bases are shared with TRBD2. Trimming cost V 5 bases and J 5 bases; bases outside gene matches: 3. CDR1 is SGHTA and CDR2 is FQGTGA in the germline V gene. The CDR3 has 14 residues. CDR3 protein: CASSPGTSDNEQFF. As DNA, the CDR3 is TGTGCCAGCAGCCCCGGGACTAGCGACAATGAGCAGTTCTTC.

The chain combines TRBV20-1 with TRBJ2-1, with 9 nucleotides matching TRBD1. Germline V lookup: CDR1 DFQATT, CDR2 SNEGSKA (reference sequence). Trimming took 2 bases from V and 3 from J; bases not matched to a gene: 2. The CDR3 loop spans 14 amino acids. The CDR3 bases are TGCAGTGCTAGAAGACAGGGGGTCTACAATGAGCAGTTCTTC. Translating it yields CSARRQGVYNEQFF.

The CDR3 region has the DNA TGTGCCAGCACCACACGGACAGGAGTCTCTGGGGCCAACGTCCTGACTTTC. It translates to CASTTRTGVSGANVLTF. The gene calls are TRBV6-6 and TRBJ2-6; 7 bases map to TRBD1. Germline-derived CDR1 and CDR2 are MNHNY and SVGAGI (reference sequence). The CDR3 extends over 17 amino acids. V lost 7 bases to trimming and J lost 0 bases; unmatched junction nucleotides: 9.

This clonotype occurred many times. This chain uses TRBV29-1 with TRBJ2-5; D ambiguous. The CDR3 is 12 amino acids. V was trimmed by 5 bases and J by 5 bases, leaving 12 bases between them. CDR1 and CDR2 from the germline V gene are SQVTM and ANQGSEA. CDR3 residues: CSVQAAWETQYF. The CDR3 DNA reads as TGCAGCGTTCAGGCTGCGTGGGAGACCCAGTACTTC.

V gene TRBV2 combines with J gene TRBJ2-4; no clear D gene. CDR3 length: 15 amino acids. Germline V gives CDR1 SNHLY, CDR2 FYNNEI. Trimming removed 6 bases at V and 5 bases at J, with 17 bases between. The CDR3 sequence: CASSRGLGNENIQYF. The CDR3 DNA sequence: TGTGCCAGCAGCCGAGGCCTGGGAAACGAAAACATTCAGTACTTC.

V is TRBV6-5 and J is TRBJ1-2; D is undetermined. V lost 6 bases and J 3 bases, leaving 14 bases between the germline ends. CDR1 MNHEY and CDR2 SVGAGI come from the germline V gene. The CDR3 sequence is 14 residues long. CDR3 DNA sequence: TGTGCCAGCAGCCCTTCCCACTCGGACTATGGCTACACCTTC. Translation gives CASSPSHSDYGYTF.

This chain connects TRBV24-1 to TRBJ1-5; D gene uncertain. The CDR3 extends over 14 amino acids. With 6 bases removed from V and 9 bases from J, the gap between germline ends came to 17 bases. Germline V gene sequence: CDR1 KGHDR, CDR2 SFDVKD. The CDR3 bases are TGTGCCACCAGTCTTGGCGGGCGTCGGGTGCCCCAGCATTTT. Amino acid sequence: CATSLGGRRVPQHF.

Worth noting for this clonotype: A much larger clone lies one base from this, so it may be a read error. V is TRBV29-1 and J is TRBJ2-7; possible D gene TRBD2, 5 bases. Germline V lookup: CDR1 SQVTM, CDR2 ANQGSEA. The length of the CDR3 is 11 residues. V was clipped by 7 bases and J by 5 bases, with 12 bases between them. CDR3 amino acids: CSGVRAHEQYF. CDR3 DNA: TGCAGCGGGGTGAGGGCCCACGAGCAGTACTTC.

This clonotype occurred a few times. This chain connects TRBV20-1 to TRBJ2-1; possible D gene TRBD2, 6 bases. Germline values: CDR1 DFQATT, CDR2 SNEGSKA (reference sequence). The CDR3 covers 16 residues. Trimming removed 4 bases from V and 8 bases from J, with 24 bases in between. CDR3 DNA: TGCAGTGCTACCCTTACGCTAGCGAGACCTTCCTATGAGCAGTTCTTC. It codes for CSATLTLARPSYEQFF.

The table lists this clonotype with a few counts. The chain joins TRBV29-1 to TRBJ1-2, with D tentatively TRBD1 (5 bases). Trimming pared 1 base from V and 8 bases from J, leaving 14 bases between. This CDR3 is built from 13 residues. Per the germline V gene, CDR1 is SQVTM and CDR2 is ANQGSEA. CDR3 protein: CSVEGPGLRGYTF. The DNA for the CDR3 is TGCAGCGTTGAAGGCCCAGGGTTGAGGGGCTACACCTTC.

This clonotype was detected once. Possible read error: a much larger clone is one base away. V and J are TRBV12-3 or TRBV12-4 and TRBJ2-1, with TRBD1 matching 7 bases. This CDR3 spans 13 amino acids. CDR3 nucleotide sequence: TGTGCCAGCATCGGACAGGATAACAATGGGCAGTTCTTC. Translating it yields CASIGQDNNGQFF.

The CDR3 here is CASSPKVVGQGVYTGELFF. Written as DNA, the CDR3 is TGTGCCAGCAGCCCGAAAGTGGTCGGACAGGGGGTGTACACCGGGGAGCTGTTTTTT. The genes are TRBV7-2 and TRBJ2-2, with 10 bases that match TRBD1. V lost 5 bases, J lost 3 bases, and 15 bases stayed unmatched. The germline V gene encodes CDR1 SGHTA and CDR2 FQGNSA. The CDR3 has 19 amino acids.

This chain joins TRBV11-2 and TRBJ2-7; possibly TRBD1 for D (6 bases). The CDR3 contains 14 residues. Deletions cut 2 bases from V and 5 bases from J, with 13 bases between. Germline V gives CDR1 SGHAT, CDR2 FQNNGV. CDR3 in amino acids: CASSLQGGNNEQYF. CDR3 bases: TGTGCCAGCAGCTTACAAGGGGGTAATAACGAGCAGTACTTC. Variable domain in full (rest from reference TRBV11-2 and TRBJ2-7): EAGVAQSPRYKIIEKRQSVAFWCNPISGHATLYWYQQILGQGPKLLIQFQNNGVVDDSQLPKDRFSAERLKGVDSTLKIQPAKLEDSAVYLCASSLQGGNNEQYFGPGTRLTVT.

The rearrangement joins TRBV20-1 to TRBJ2-3; 11 bases agree with TRBD2. There are 15 residues in the CDR3. V was clipped by 3 bases and J by 4 bases; unmatched bases: 6. The germline V gene has CDR1 DFQATT and CDR2 SNEGSKA (reference sequence). The CDR3 here is CSASLTSGRADTQYF. The CDR3 coding sequence is TGCAGTGCTAGTCTCACTAGCGGGAGAGCAGATACGCAGTATTTT.

V usage is TRBV29-1 and J usage is TRBJ2-3; unclear D gene. The CDR3 extends over 13 amino acids. CDR1 is SQVTM and CDR2 is ANQGSEA in the germline V gene. The V end lost 7 bases, the J end lost 5 bases, and 16 bases lay between the germline ends. The CDR3 DNA is TGCAGCGCAGCCGGAGTAGTTCTAGATACGCAGTATTTT. Its protein is CSAAGVVLDTQYF.

CDR3: CASSTINSPLHF. In nucleotides, the CDR3 is TGTGCCAGCAGCACTATTAATTCACCCCTCCACTTT. The V call is TRBV11-2, the J call TRBJ1-6; D is uncertain. This CDR3 region has 12 residues. V lost 5 bases to trimming and J lost 6 bases, with 5 bases between them. Germline CDR1 and CDR2: SGHAT and FQNNGV.

The genes are TRBV3-1 and TRBJ2-5; 10 bases line up with TRBD2. J gave up 3 bases and V 2 bases, and 6 bases lay outside the gene matches. Germline assignment: CDR1 LGHDT and CDR2 YNNKEL (reference sequence). CDR3 size: 16 residues. This chain's CDR3 is CASSQLAGAGEETQYF. The CDR3 DNA reads as TGTGCCAGCAGCCAACTAGCGGGAGCGGGAGAAGAGACCCAGTACTTC.